This T cell receptor beta chain is drawn from a study of blood T cell repertoires in COVID-19. Study-level background: There were acute and convalescent COVID-19 samples, and they came from the United States, Italy and Spain. T cells, B-cell-depleted T cells, or PBMCs provided the cDNA or gDNA that served as material.

Seattle participants joined during active infection and were tracked over time. Authors' analysis steps: Reference gene primer amplification yielded estimated nucleated cell counts. Here immunoSEQ multiplex PCR was the method, and the copy in TCRdb shows in-frame clones only, minus some. That table gives V, J and clone size, and the DNA gave D and trimming. Among approximately 270,000 clones listed, approximately 85% were seen once. Trimming took 8 bases from V and 0 from J, leaving 16 bases between them. The CDR3 totals 16 residues. Germline-derived CDR1 and CDR2 are MNHEY and SMNVEV (reference sequence).

The sample consisted of peripheral blood. This chain links TRBV27 with TRBJ1-4; D ambiguous. The source of this sequence is a human donor with COVID-19, enrolled during active disease. The donor label of this sample is uncertain. This CDR3 reads CASSGLGLATNEKLFF. The CDR3 DNA reads as TGTGCCAGCTCCGGCTTGGGCCTTGCAACTAATGAAAAACTGTTTTTT.